The rows below give T cell receptor beta chains drawn from one sample of a study of shared clonotypes between healthy human individuals. Only in-frame clones appear in the TCRdb table, and some are missing; sequencing was by immunoSEQ multiplex PCR. The sample holds about 2.4 million clones; 85% to 95% are singletons and the top ten take around 0.15%. Sequencing was performed on naive CD4+ T cells sorted from blood. The receptor source for this set is a man aged 18 to 30 in good health. Each CDR3 is given with its conserved first and last residue. A D gene is named only where the DNA matches it firmly. Clone size is shown for a subset of rows, as once, few, many or a class of expanded clone.

d_call j_call clone_size v_call cdr3_aa cdr3_nt
TRBD2 TRBJ2-5 . TRBV12-5 CASGNGLAGGYETQYF TGTGCTAGTGGAAACGGACTAGCGGGGGGATACGAGACCCAGTACTTC
. TRBJ1-5 . TRBV23-1 CASSPGEASNQPQHF TGCGCCAGCAGTCCCGGCGAGGCTAGCAATCAGCCCCAGCATTTT
. TRBJ2-3 . TRBV5-1 CASSRDTSSTDTQYF TGCGCCAGCAGCCGGGACACCAGTAGCACAGATACGCAGTATTTT
. TRBJ2-6 once TRBV7-3 CASSQSGANVLTF TGTGCCAGCAGCCAGTCTGGGGCCAACGTCCTGACTTTC
TRBD1 TRBJ2-7 . TRBV7-2 CASSVSWTGGEQYF TGTGCCAGCAGCGTAAGTTGGACAGGGGGCGAGCAGTACTTC
. TRBJ1-5 . TRBV10-3 CAISESGGSNQPQHF TGTGCCATCAGTGAGTCGGGGGGTAGCAATCAGCCCCAGCATTTT
. TRBJ1-4 once TRBV7-9 CASSRPDPTGKLFF TGTGCCAGCAGCCGACCCGATCCGACAGGCAAACTGTTTTTT
. TRBJ1-6 . TRBV5-1 CASSPSQGAWGSPLHF TGCGCCAGCAGCCCCTCACAGGGCGCCTGGGGTTCACCCCTCCACTTT
. TRBJ1-4 . TRBV30 CAWSVSGTSTNEKLFF TGTGCCTGGAGTGTATCCGGAACATCAACTAATGAAAAACTGTTTTTT
. TRBJ2-5 . TRBV21-1 CASSKGGTGGLETQYF TGTGCCAGCAGCAAAGGGGGGACAGGGGGTTTAGAGACCCAGTACTTC
. TRBJ1-5 . TRBV25-1 CASSTRNSNQPQHF TGTGCCAGCAGTACGAGGAATAGCAATCAGCCCCAGCATTTT
. TRBJ2-7 . TRBV2 CASARALEQYF TGTGCCAGCGCCAGGGCCCTCGAGCAGTACTTC
. TRBJ1-2 . TRBV11-2 CASSLELSNYGYTF TGTGCCAGCAGCTTAGAACTGAGCAACTATGGCTACACCTTC
. TRBJ2-3 . TRBV18 CASSPPSARSTDTQYF TGTGCCAGCTCACCACCTTCGGCAAGGAGCACAGATACGCAGTATTTT
. TRBJ2-3 . TRBV7-9 CASSRPTTPGFRTDTQYF TGTGCCAGCAGCCGTCCTACTACTCCAGGGTTTCGTACAGATACGCAGTATTTT
TRBD1 TRBJ1-6 . TRBV19 CASGKPGQRTYNSPLHF TGTGCCAGTGGCAAACCGGGACAGAGAACTTATAATTCACCCCTCCACTTT
TRBD1 TRBJ2-7 . TRBV2 CASRRGQGEGYEQYF TGTGCCAGCAGGAGAGGACAGGGCGAAGGCTACGAGCAGTACTTC
. TRBJ1-6 . TRBV14 CASSHRDNNSPLHF TGTGCCAGCAGCCACCGGGACAACAATTCACCCCTCCACTTT
TRBD1 TRBJ2-7 . TRBV7-3 CASSPRQGSYEQYF TGTGCCAGCAGCCCCCGACAGGGCTCCTACGAGCAGTACTTC
. TRBJ1-3 . TRBV27 CASSYSSGNTIYF TGTGCCAGCAGTTACAGCTCTGGAAACACCATATATTTT